The 28 T cell receptor beta chains reported below all come from one sample, sequenced in a study of T cell repertoires in cytomegalovirus infection. TCRdb fed the reads into MiXCR, producing one record per CDR3 protein. Seen here are 340,000 or so distinct CDR3 sequences, 25% observed once, and the top ten hold 13%. No antigen has been identified for these receptors. The starting material was cultured PBMCs, obtained from culture after CMV antigen stimulation. The receptor set was obtained from a human donor in good health (CMV status not recorded). Some clones in this sample may be carry-over from other donors' samples.

About this clonotype: An end of the junction differs from the germline gene, which may be a read error. V and J are TRBV7-9 and TRBJ2-3; a weak D match, TRBD2 (6 bases). The CDR3 consists of 16 residues. CDR1 and CDR2 (germline): SEHNR, FQNEAQ (reference sequence). The CDR3, as DNA: TGTGTCAGCAGCTTAGGAGGCGGGGCTCGCACAGATACGCAGTATTTT. It is translated as CVSSLGGGARTDTQYF.

The rearrangement links TRBV7-8 to TRBJ2-1; 12 nucleotides agree with TRBD2. The CDR3 runs 16 residues. Germline V gene data show CDR1 as SGHVS and CDR2 as FQNEAQ. Losses at the gene ends were 6 bases for V and 3 bases for J; bases not matched to a gene: 6. CDR3 sequence: CASRLSGLAGYNEQFF. CDR3 sequence (DNA): TGTGCCAGCAGGCTTTCGGGACTAGCGGGCTACAATGAGCAGTTCTTC.

This clonotype was found many times. The V and J genes are TRBV7-2 and TRBJ1-3; the D gene is possibly TRBD1 (6 bases). V was clipped by 1 base and J by 3 bases, with 13 bases between them. The CDR3 is 16 amino acids. Germline CDR1 reads SGHTA; CDR2 reads FQGNSA. The CDR3 nucleotides read TGTGCCAGCAGCTTAGGGATGACAGGAAATGGAAACACCATATATTTT. Translated: CASSLGMTGNGNTIYF. Filled out from reference TRBV7-2 and TRBJ1-3, the complete variable domain reads GAGVSQSPSNKVTEKGKDVELRCDPISGHTALYWYRQSLGQGLEFLIYFQGNSAPDKSGLPSDRFSAERTGGSVSTLTIQRTQQEDSAVYLCASSLGMTGNGNTIYFGEGSWLTVV.

The chain carries TRBV24-1 and TRBJ2-7; D is undetermined. Germline CDR1 and CDR2: KGHDR and SFDVKD. The CDR3 length is 16 residues. V shed 3 bases and J shed 3 bases, with 17 bases lying between them. The CDR3 region has the DNA TGTGCCACCAGTGATCCCGATGCGCCCGACGGCTACGAGCAGTACTTC. Translation gives CATSDPDAPDGYEQYF.

This clonotype was counted ten times or more. The chain is built from TRBV7-2 and TRBJ2-7; D possibly uses TRBD1 or TRBD2 (5 bases each). This CDR3 has 14 amino acids. V lost 1 base and J 4 bases, leaving 11 bases between the germline ends. Germline V gene data show CDR1 as SGHTA and CDR2 as FQGNSA. The CDR3 sequence is CASSLGGGLYEQYF. As DNA, the CDR3 is TGTGCCAGCAGCTTAGGGGGCGGGCTATACGAGCAGTACTTC.

This clonotype appeared many times. J is TRBJ2-3 and V is TRBV7-6, with 7 bases matching TRBD2. CDR3 length equals 15 residues. V lost 4 bases, J lost 1 base, and 5 bases stayed unmatched. Germline V CDR1 and CDR2: SGHVS, FNYEAQ. This chain's CDR3 is CASSWEGGRTDTQYF. CDR3 DNA sequence: TGTGCCAGCAGCTGGGAGGGAGGGCGCACAGATACGCAGTATTTT.

The chain carries TRBV29-1 and TRBJ2-2; D unresolved. This CDR3 has 15 amino acids. V lost 4 bases, J lost 2 bases, and 14 bases lay in between. Per the germline V gene, CDR1 is SQVTM and CDR2 is ANQGSEA. The CDR3 DNA reads TGCAGCGTTGTTCTTTCAGGAACAAACACCGGGGAGCTGTTTTTT. Translation gives CSVVLSGTNTGELFF.

This clonotype was recorded a few times. The CDR3 protein is CATRAGGLYEQYV. The CDR3 DNA is TGTGCCACCCGAGCGGGGGGGCTCTACGAGCAGTACGTC. The genes are TRBV6-2 or TRBV6-3 and TRBJ2-7; 10 bases are shared with TRBD2. CDR3 length: 13 residues. The germline CDR1 and CDR2 sequences are MNHEY and SVGEGT. Losses at the gene ends were 10 bases for V and 3 bases for J; bases not matched to a gene: 6.

This clonotype was detected ten times or more. CDR3 sequence reads: CASSLVRGSNTEAFF. Here the CDR3 DNA reads TGTGCCAGCAGCTTAGTTCGGGGATCGAACACTGAAGCTTTCTTT. The V and J genes are TRBV7-2 and TRBJ1-1; no firm D call. CDR3 length: 15 residues. Trimming left V 1 base short and J 1 base short, with 10 bases between. Germline CDR1 SGHTA, CDR2 FQGNSA.

This chain uses TRBV9 with TRBJ1-4, with 8 bases aligning to TRBD1. After removal of 3 bases from V and 8 bases from J, the junction contained 6 bases not matched to a gene. CDR3 length equals 14 residues. The germline CDR1 and CDR2 sequences are SGDLS and YYNGEE. For the CDR3, the DNA is TGTGCCAGCAGCGGCGGACAGGGAACGGAAAAACTGTTTTTT. This translates into CASSGGQGTEKLFF.

This clonotype was found many times. The chain has TRBV7-7 and TRBJ2-3, with a weak D call TRBD2 (5 bases). Trimming cost V 4 bases and J 2 bases, with 16 bases left between them. This CDR3 spans 16 amino acids. CDR1 is SSHAT and CDR2 is FNYEAQ in the germline V gene (reference sequence). DNA for the CDR3: TGTGCCAGCAGCTCTTCTGTAGGGAGAAACACAGATACGCAGTATTTT. It codes for CASSSSVGRNTDTQYF.

Note on this clonotype: A clone one base away is much larger, so this may be a read error. V is TRBV12-3 or TRBV12-4 and J is TRBJ2-5; D remains ambiguous. V was clipped by 6 bases and J by 3 bases, with 5 bases between them. The CDR3 totals 11 residues. CDR3 bases: TGTGCCAGCAGCTGGGAAGAGACCCAGTACTTC. It translates to CASSWEETQYF.

In its sample, this clonotype was seen a few times. The chain joins TRBV27 to TRBJ2-1; tentatively, D is TRBD2 (6 bases). The V and J ends lost 6 bases and 0 bases respectively, with 12 bases between them. The CDR3 length is 15 residues. Germline V gene lookup returns CDR1 MNHEY and CDR2 SMNVEV (reference sequence). The CDR3 protein is CASRPLAFSYNEQFF. The CDR3 region has the DNA TGTGCCAGCAGACCCCTAGCGTTCTCCTACAATGAGCAGTTCTTC.

This clonotype was seen at least ten times. The chain is built from TRBV7-2 and TRBJ2-1; possibly TRBD2 for D (5 bases). Trimming shortened V by 4 bases and J by 11 bases, and 15 bases separated the two germline ends. Germline V CDR1 and CDR2: SGHTA, FQGNSA. The CDR3 runs 13 residues. CDR3 DNA sequence: TGTGCCAGCAGCTCCGCGACCGCGGGTAAGCAGTTCTTC. It yields the protein CASSSATAGKQFF.

This chain joins TRBV6-2 or TRBV6-3 and TRBJ1-5; D may be TRBD1 (5 bases). The CDR3 length is 15 residues. The germline gives CDR1 MNHEY, CDR2 SVGEGT. V was clipped by 5 bases and J by 5 bases, with 16 bases between them. CDR3 sequence reads: CASSPRDASYQPQHF. In nucleotides, the CDR3 is TGTGCCAGCAGTCCCCGGGACGCTTCTTATCAGCCCCAGCATTTT.

This chain links TRBV6-6 with TRBJ2-7; D is ambiguous. Trimming left V 7 bases short and J 4 bases short, with 8 bases between. CDR3 length: 11 amino acids. Germline V CDR1 and CDR2: MNHNY, SVGAGI (reference sequence). The CDR3 loop reads CASMAGYEQYV. The CDR3 bases are TGTGCCAGCATGGCCGGTTACGAGCAGTACGTC.

The chain joins TRBV27 to TRBJ2-1; tentative D call: TRBD1 (5 bases). The germline gives CDR1 MNHEY, CDR2 SMNVEV (reference sequence). CDR3 size: 15 residues. Trimming shortened V by 2 bases and J by 0 bases, and 8 bases separated the two germline ends. The CDR3 loop reads CASSLDSYSYNEQFF. In DNA form, the CDR3 reads TGTGCCAGCAGTTTAGACAGCTACTCCTACAATGAGCAGTTCTTC.

The chain recombines TRBV18 with TRBJ2-1; 10 bases fit TRBD2. V lost 3 bases, J lost 8 bases, and 10 bases stayed unmatched. From germline, CDR1 is KGHSH and CDR2 LQKENI. CDR3 length: 16 amino acids. The CDR3 DNA follows: TGTGCCAGCTCACCTATCGGGCTAGCGGGAGAGGATGAGCAGTTCTTC. As protein: CASSPIGLAGEDEQFF.

This clonotype was recorded at least ten times. The chain employs TRBV7-2 and TRBJ2-2; D uncertain. Germline V gene lookup returns CDR1 SGHTA and CDR2 FQGNSA. V lost 4 bases and J 4 bases, leaving 10 bases between the germline ends. This CDR3 region has 14 residues. As DNA, the CDR3 is TGTGCCAGCAGCTCCTCCATCGGCACCGGGGAGCTGTTTTTT. It specifies CASSSSIGTGELFF. The variable domain in full, completed from reference TRBV7-2 and TRBJ2-2, reads GAGVSQSPSNKVTEKGKDVELRCDPISGHTALYWYRQSLGQGLEFLIYFQGNSAPDKSGLPSDRFSAERTGGSVSTLTIQRTQQEDSAVYLCASSSSIGTGELFFGEGSRLTVL.

J is TRBJ1-4 and V is TRBV7-6; maybe TRBD1 (6 bases). This CDR3 contains 15 residues. CDR1 and CDR2 from the germline V gene are SGHVS and FNYEAQ. The V end lost 5 bases, the J end lost 7 bases, and 17 bases lay between the germline ends. CDR3 region: CASSRPGAQVEKLFF. As DNA, the CDR3 is TGTGCCAGCAGCCGGCCAGGGGCGCAGGTTGAAAAACTGTTTTTT.

This clonotype was detected only a few times. The chain joins TRBV4-2 to TRBJ2-7; D not resolved. Germline CDR1 LGHNA, CDR2 YNFKEQ. The V gene lost 7 bases and the J gene lost 0 bases, with 13 bases spanning the gap. The CDR3 has 14 residues. CDR3 sequence: CASILVLSSYEQYF. DNA of the CDR3: TGTGCCAGCATCCTAGTTCTGAGCTCCTACGAGCAGTACTTC.

The chain couples TRBV7-3 to TRBJ2-1; 8 bases map to TRBD1. The CDR3 sequence is 15 residues long. The V gene's germline CDR1 is SGHTA and CDR2 FQGTGA. V was pared by 5 bases and J by 6 bases, with 9 bases of the junction left unmatched. The CDR3 DNA is TGTGCCAGCAGCCTAAGACAGGGGTCGGTCAATGAGCAGTTCTTC. Amino acid sequence: CASSLRQGSVNEQFF.

V is TRBV29-1 and J is TRBJ2-7; 11 positions agree with TRBD2. The ends lost 5 bases at V and 4 bases at J; junction bases unmatched: 4. The CDR3 sequence is 13 residues long. CDR1 is SQVTM, CDR2 ANQGSEA, per germline. CDR3 amino acids: CSVPGLAAYEQYF. The CDR3 region has the DNA TGCAGCGTTCCGGGACTAGCGGCATACGAGCAGTACTTC.

This chain links TRBV7-9 with TRBJ1-1; unclear D gene. V lost 5 bases to trimming and J lost 1 base, with 8 bases between them. Germline V gene sequence: CDR1 SEHNR, CDR2 FQNEAQ (reference sequence). This CDR3 region has 13 residues. The CDR3 nucleotides read TGTGCCAGCAGCCGAATTCCGAACACTGAAGCTTTCTTT. It encodes CASSRIPNTEAFF.

This clonotype has just a few counts. The genes are TRBV6-5 and TRBJ2-1; TRBD1 agrees at 7 bases. The CDR3 loop spans 18 amino acids. The junction had 17 bases not matched to a gene; V was cut back by 5 bases and J by 4 bases. The germline gives CDR1 MNHEY, CDR2 SVGAGI. CDR3 coding DNA: TGTGCCAGCAGTCCTCTCGAGGGGGCGCAGGGCTTATACAATGAGCAGTTCTTC. Protein: CASSPLEGAQGLYNEQFF.

The V call is TRBV12-3 or TRBV12-4, the J call TRBJ2-5; weak D call: TRBD2 (6 bases). Trimming stripped 3 bases from V and 1 base from J, with 15 bases between. The CDR3 covers 16 residues. This chain's CDR3 is CASSFPPQGGQETQYF. The CDR3 DNA reads as TGTGCCAGCAGTTTCCCCCCCCAGGGAGGCCAAGAGACCCAGTACTTC.

This clonotype was observed many times. The rearrangement links TRBV7-2 to TRBJ2-2, with D unclear. With 7 bases removed from V and 6 bases from J, the gap between germline ends came to 12 bases. Germline CDR1 SGHTA, CDR2 FQGNSA. The CDR3 contains 13 residues. Here the CDR3 reads CASTLYMSGELFF. The CDR3 coding sequence is TGTGCCAGCACCCTTTACATGTCCGGGGAGCTGTTTTTT.

This clonotype was picked up a small number of times. V is TRBV5-1 and J is TRBJ2-2; TRBD1 matches 7 bases. The CDR3 consists of 15 residues. Germline lookup yields CDR1 SGHRS and CDR2 YFSETQ. V lost 2 bases, J lost 4 bases, and 5 bases stayed unmatched. In nucleotides, the CDR3 is TGCGCCAGCAGCTTCTCGACAGGGATCACCGGGGAGCTGTTTTTT. It translates to CASSFSTGITGELFF.